The sample holds one count of the clone carrying this TCR beta chain. The data were taken from a study of blood T cell repertoires in COVID-19. Across the whole study: Material from acute and convalescent COVID-19 was sourced from the United States, Italy and Spain. Nucleic acid was either cDNA or gDNA, and it came from T cells, B-cell-depleted T cells, or PBMCs.

Trimming removed 1 base at V and 7 bases at J, with 8 bases between. Germline CDR1 is LGHDT and CDR2 is YNNKEL (reference sequence). The CDR3 loop spans 13 amino acids. In the study's own analysis: Estimated nucleated cell counts came from reference gene primer amplification. Here immunoSEQ multiplex PCR was the method, and the copy in TCRdb shows in-frame clones only, minus some. For V, J and clone size, that table is used; D and trimming come from the DNA. This table has over 10,000 clones, 86% appearing once. This receptor was obtained from a man of 80 years or more with acute or convalescent COVID-19. Input material: peripheral blood. J is TRBJ2-1 and V is TRBV3-1 (or the pseudogene TRBV3-2); D remains unclear. CDR3 sequence (DNA): TGTGCCAGCAGCCAAGTATTCCGGAATGAGCAGTTCTTC. Translated: CASSQVFRNEQFF.